Listed here are 23 T cell receptor beta chains from one sample, sequenced in a study of siplizumab effects on memory and regulatory T cells. Some clones are missing from TCRdb's copy, which holds only in-frame ones; the method was immunoSEQ multiplex PCR. The top ten hold more than 1.5% of the sample, which has just under 85,000 clones, about 87% seen once. Sequenced input: Tregs sorted from blood. These receptors were obtained from a human donor in good health.

This chain joins TRBV5-1 and TRBJ2-1, with TRBD2 matching 7 bases. CDR1 SGHRS and CDR2 YFSETQ come from the germline V gene. V was pared by 1 base and J by 6 bases, with 7 bases of the junction left unmatched. The CDR3 length is 15 residues. The CDR3 region has the DNA TGCGCCAGCAGCTTGCCAGGACTAGTTTCCAATGAGCAGTTCTTC. Its protein is CASSLPGLVSNEQFF.

The chain employs TRBV2 and TRBJ2-7, with D possibly being TRBD2 (5 bases). Germline V lookup: CDR1 SNHLY, CDR2 FYNNEI. V was trimmed by 7 bases and J by 2 bases, leaving 15 bases between them. There are 14 residues in the CDR3. The CDR3 reads CASKLGVPAYEQYF. The CDR3 DNA is TGTGCCAGCAAACTGGGAGTCCCAGCCTACGAGCAGTACTTC.

The J gene is TRBJ2-5, the V gene TRBV19; D gene ambiguous. Per the germline V gene, CDR1 is LNHDA and CDR2 is SQIVND (reference sequence). CDR3 length: 13 amino acids. V lost 5 bases to trimming and J lost 2 bases, with 9 bases between them. CDR3 protein: CASSRNHQETQYF. CDR3 in DNA: TGTGCCAGTAGTCGGAATCATCAAGAGACCCAGTACTTC.

This clone came up once. The V and J genes are TRBV7-3 and TRBJ2-2; D is undetermined. CDR1 is SGHTA and CDR2 is FQGTGA in the germline V gene. V was pared by 5 bases and J by 3 bases, with 10 bases between. CDR3 length equals 14 residues. The CDR3 DNA reads as TGTGCCAGCAGCGTTTTCCGGGACACCGGGGAGCTGTTTTTT. It encodes CASSVFRDTGELFF.

J is TRBJ1-2 and V is TRBV2; maybe TRBD1 (5 bases). CDR3 length: 11 amino acids. CDR1 is SNHLY, CDR2 FYNNEI, per germline. The V gene lost 8 bases and the J gene lost 7 bases, with 11 bases spanning the gap. The CDR3 DNA sequence: TGTGCCAGCGGGACCTCAGGTGGCTACACCTTC. Protein: CASGTSGGYTF.

This chain links TRBV6-4 with TRBJ2-6, with D possibly matching TRBD2 (6 bases). The germline V gene has CDR1 MRHNA and CDR2 SNTAGT. V lost 5 bases to trimming and J lost 0 bases, with 11 bases between them. This CDR3 has 16 residues. CDR3 coding DNA: TGTGCCAGCAGTCCGGGACTGATCTCTGGGGCCAACGTCCTGACTTTC. Translation: CASSPGLISGANVLTF.

The J gene is TRBJ1-1, the V gene TRBV6-5; tentative D call: TRBD1 (5 bases). V was pared by 7 bases and J by 0 bases, with 15 bases between. The CDR3 spans 15 residues. Germline V gene sequence: CDR1 MNHEY, CDR2 SVGAGI. CDR3 residues: CASKISGGLNTEAFF. The CDR3 nucleotides are TGTGCCAGCAAAATCTCGGGGGGATTGAACACTGAAGCTTTCTTT.

This clone showed up just once. The V and J genes are TRBV6-4 and TRBJ1-2; tentatively, D is TRBD1 (6 bases). V was cut by 5 bases and J by 6 bases, with 16 bases left in between. Germline V gives CDR1 MRHNA, CDR2 SNTAGT. The length of the CDR3 is 14 residues. CDR3 coding DNA: TGTGCCAGCAGTCAGGGGTATGCGGTAAATGGCTACACCTTC. It translates to CASSQGYAVNGYTF.

The chain carries TRBV11-2 and TRBJ2-3; TRBD1 or TRBD2 may be the D gene (5 bases each). The germline V gene encodes CDR1 SGHAT and CDR2 FQNNGV. The CDR3 contains 15 residues. V was clipped by 6 bases and J by 4 bases, with 17 bases between them. CDR3 loop: CASSRRILGADTQYF. For the CDR3, the DNA is TGTGCCAGCAGTCGCAGGATCCTGGGGGCAGATACGCAGTATTTT.

The genes are TRBV6-5 and TRBJ1-2; perhaps TRBD1 as D (5 bases). The CDR3 contains 14 residues. CDR1 is MNHEY and CDR2 is SVGAGI in the germline V gene. The V end was cut by 7 bases, the J end by 2 bases, with 14 bases between. CDR3 residues: CASKLTGFNYGYTF. The CDR3 DNA follows: TGTGCCAGCAAACTTACAGGATTCAACTATGGCTACACCTTC.

CDR3 amino acids: CASSKGLMNTEAFF. Written as DNA, the CDR3 is TGCGCCAGCAGCAAGGGCCTAATGAACACTGAAGCTTTCTTT. V and J are TRBV5-1 and TRBJ1-1; D remains unclear. This CDR3 comprises 14 residues. The germline gives CDR1 SGHRS, CDR2 YFSETQ. Trimming took 4 bases from V and 0 from J, leaving 10 bases between them.

The CDR3 loop is CASSPQGLNYEQYF. The CDR3 DNA reads TGTGCCAGCAGCCCACAAGGACTCAACTACGAGCAGTACTTC. The V call is TRBV7-2, the J call TRBJ2-7; possible D gene TRBD2, 5 bases. The CDR3 runs 14 residues. Trimming took 5 bases from V and 3 from J, leaving 14 bases between them. CDR1 and CDR2 (germline): SGHTA, FQGNSA.

The chain recombines TRBV12-5 with TRBJ1-1; D is perhaps TRBD1 (6 bases). This CDR3 is 15 amino acids long. Trimming stripped 2 bases from V and 2 bases from J, with 12 bases between. Looked up from germline, CDR1 is LGHNT and CDR2 is FRNRAP. CDR3 in DNA: TGTGCTAGTGGTTTGCCCCGGACAGTAAACACTGAAGCTTTCTTT. Its protein is CASGLPRTVNTEAFF.

V is TRBV15 and J is TRBJ2-3; the D gene is possibly TRBD2 (6 bases). Between the trimmed V and J ends, which lost 2 bases and 3 bases, there was a span of 9 bases. This CDR3 contains 14 residues. The germline V gene has CDR1 LNHNV and CDR2 YYDKDF (reference sequence). CDR3: CATSRSGGTDTQYF. The CDR3 DNA reads as TGTGCCACCAGCAGATCCGGGGGAACAGATACGCAGTATTTT.

CDR3 amino acids: CASSYSQGSGYTF. The CDR3 DNA reads TGTGCCAGCAGTTACTCTCAGGGGAGCGGCTACACCTTC. The chain carries TRBV6-5 and TRBJ1-2; the D gene is possibly TRBD1 (6 bases). Per the germline V gene, CDR1 is MNHEY and CDR2 is SVGAGI. The CDR3 covers 13 residues. Trimming stripped 0 bases from V and 8 bases from J, with 10 bases between.

The chain joins TRBV5-1 to TRBJ2-3; D perhaps matches TRBD1 (6 bases). Trimming removed 0 bases at V and 5 bases at J, with 13 bases between. CDR1 is SGHRS, CDR2 YFSETQ, per germline. The CDR3 has 15 residues. The CDR3 is CASSLVLGAGDTQYF. CDR3 coding DNA: TGCGCCAGCAGCTTGGTTCTGGGGGCGGGAGATACGCAGTATTTT.

The gene calls are TRBV19 and TRBJ1-1; 11 bases align to TRBD1. Germline V gene sequence: CDR1 LNHDA, CDR2 SQIVND (reference sequence). The CDR3 has 14 residues. V dropped 6 bases and J dropped 13; count of bases not matched to a gene: 13. For the CDR3, the DNA is TGTGCCAGTAGGAAGCCGGGACAGGGGGGGGAATTTTTCTTT. As protein: CASRKPGQGGEFFF.

The V call is TRBV11-1, the J call TRBJ2-7; no clear D gene. Germline CDR1 and CDR2: SGHAT and FQDESV (reference sequence). This CDR3 spans 12 amino acids. V was trimmed by 5 bases and J by 3 bases, leaving 8 bases between them. The CDR3, as DNA: TGTGCCAGCAGCCCCCGCAGCTACGAGCAGTACTTC. Translated, it gives CASSPRSYEQYF.

The CDR3 spells CATRTSHGYGYTF. The CDR3 DNA follows: TGTGCCACTAGGACATCCCACGGGTATGGCTACACCTTC. This sequence joins TRBV6-6 and TRBJ1-2; D perhaps matches TRBD1 (5 bases). Germline loops: CDR1 MNHNY, CDR2 SVGAGI (reference sequence). Deletions cut 10 bases from V and 5 bases from J, with 17 bases between. CDR3 length: 13 residues.

This clone has just a few counts. The gene calls are TRBV11-2 and TRBJ1-1, with a tentative D call TRBD1 (5 bases). Trimming pared 0 bases from V and 4 bases from J, leaving 15 bases between. The CDR3 length is 16 residues. Per the germline V gene, CDR1 is SGHAT and CDR2 is FQNNGV. The DNA for the CDR3 is TGTGCCAGCAGCTTAGATCGGACCCAGGGATTCACTGAAGCTTTCTTT. Residues: CASSLDRTQGFTEAFF.

This clone has a single count. The chain is built from TRBV19 and TRBJ1-3, with D unresolved. The CDR3 spans 13 residues. Between the trimmed V and J ends, which lost 9 bases and 0 bases, there was a span of 9 bases. From germline, CDR1 is LNHDA and CDR2 SQIVND (reference sequence). CDR3 amino acids: CASRRSSGNTIYF. As DNA, the CDR3 is TGTGCCAGCAGACGTTCCTCTGGAAACACCATATATTTT.

This sequence joins TRBV7-2 and TRBJ1-4; D might be TRBD1 (6 bases). Trimming pared 5 bases from V and 6 bases from J, leaving 10 bases between. The CDR3 sequence is 13 residues long. Germline CDR1 SGHTA, CDR2 FQGNSA. The CDR3 spells CASSQGIYEKLFF. Written as DNA, the CDR3 is TGTGCCAGCAGCCAGGGGATTTATGAAAAACTGTTTTTT.

J is TRBJ2-3 and V is TRBV7-2; D not resolved. CDR1 is SGHTA and CDR2 is FQGNSA in the germline V gene. The V end was cut by 3 bases, the J end by 1 base, with 8 bases between. CDR3 length: 14 amino acids. Here the CDR3 DNA reads TGTGCCAGCAGCTTGCCTGTGGGCACAGATACGCAGTATTTT. Translated, it gives CASSLPVGTDTQYF.